This is a list of T cell receptor beta chains from one sample in a study of beta chain features in type 1 diabetes. The table came from immunoSEQ multiplex PCR; TCRdb's copy has only in-frame clones and leaves some out. The data contain 550,000 to 850,000 clones, under 15% of them singletons. Specimen: naive CD4+ T cells from blood. The receptors come from a man in his late teens or twenties with type 1 diabetes. The CDR3 runs from the conserved cysteine through the conserved F or W. Each record gives: clone size, V gene, CDR3 protein. The listing skips clone size in some rows; elsewhere it reads once, few, many or a size class.

abundance: few; v_gene: TRBV6-6; CDR3aa: CASSYEGGRNQPQHF
abundance: few; v_gene: TRBV29-1; CDR3aa: CSVEAGAGEKLFF
abundance: few; v_gene: TRBV7-9; CDR3aa: CASSSWADEQPQHF
abundance: -; v_gene: TRBV5-1; CDR3aa: CASSLEGGVSNEQFF
abundance: -; v_gene: TRBV7-9; CDR3aa: CASSLMGVVYEQYF
abundance: few; v_gene: TRBV30; CDR3aa: CAWSSDSQETQYF
abundance: few; v_gene: TRBV30; CDR3aa: CAWDRANTEAFF
abundance: -; v_gene: TRBV7-6; CDR3aa: CASSLDSVSNQPQHF
abundance: few; v_gene: TRBV12-5; CDR3aa: CASQGSGNTIYF
abundance: few; v_gene: TRBV9; CDR3aa: CASSPTGHTGELFF
abundance: -; v_gene: TRBV30; CDR3aa: CASRVAGGRHTQYF
abundance: -; v_gene: TRBV4-1; CDR3aa: CASSQGDRVDGYTF
abundance: -; v_gene: TRBV5-4; CDR3aa: CASSAHQIPLAGEDNEQFF
abundance: few; v_gene: TRBV6-6; CDR3aa: CASSYQQQNTEAFF
abundance: -; v_gene: TRBV10-3; CDR3aa: CATSTGDTEAFF
abundance: -; v_gene: TRBV5-1; CDR3aa: CASSSETGAAFRTEAFF
abundance: few; v_gene: TRBV10-3; CDR3aa: CAISEGPSTGTGRKDTQYF
abundance: few; v_gene: TRBV9; CDR3aa: CASSAGTSGAGVAKNIQYF
abundance: few; v_gene: TRBV27; CDR3aa: CASSLDPSSRLNSPLHF
abundance: -; v_gene: TRBV6-1; CDR3aa: CASSERLAGYYNEQFF
abundance: -; v_gene: TRBV9; CDR3aa: CASSLTSGGPTDTQYF
abundance: -; v_gene: TRBV5-4; CDR3aa: CASSLNEGNSGANVLTF
abundance: few; v_gene: TRBV7-9; CDR3aa: CASSPRPLSEKLSGNTIYF
abundance: -; v_gene: TRBV29-1; CDR3aa: CSVEGGRMNTEAFF
abundance: few; v_gene: TRBV6-5; CDR3aa: CASSYPDRERQPQHF
abundance: few; v_gene: TRBV29-1; CDR3aa: CSVVHRGNYGYTF
abundance: -; v_gene: TRBV7-8; CDR3aa: CASSPLAGMTDTQYF
abundance: -; v_gene: TRBV18; CDR3aa: CASSPAGQGYSEAFF
abundance: few; v_gene: TRBV9; CDR3aa: CASSAEVGRGYTF
abundance: -; v_gene: TRBV11-2; CDR3aa: CASTLRNQASYNEQFF
abundance: few; v_gene: TRBV29-1; CDR3aa: CSVDRAGGHGYTF
abundance: -; v_gene: TRBV19; CDR3aa: CASSHPTTGELFF
abundance: -; v_gene: TRBV20-1; CDR3aa: CSASRQGGAFF
abundance: -; v_gene: TRBV30; CDR3aa: CAWGAGSRSPLHF
abundance: -; v_gene: TRBV2; CDR3aa: CASGERDYGYTF
abundance: few; v_gene: TRBV30; CDR3aa: CAWSWDSLGTDTQYF
abundance: -; v_gene: TRBV19; CDR3aa: CASSIVAGSYEQYF
abundance: few; v_gene: TRBV15; CDR3aa: CATSQGTYTDTQYF
abundance: few; v_gene: TRBV7-2; CDR3aa: CASSPRAGGTEAFF
abundance: -; v_gene: TRBV7-3; CDR3aa: CASSPQGTSGGHNEQFF
abundance: -; v_gene: TRBV11-3; CDR3aa: CASNRGSTDTQYF
abundance: few; v_gene: TRBV7-7; CDR3aa: CASSLEYQETQYF
abundance: -; v_gene: TRBV28; CDR3aa: CASSIREYVPNQPQHF
abundance: -; v_gene: TRBV28; CDR3aa: CASRFRDSNYGYTF
abundance: few; v_gene: TRBV10-2; CDR3aa: CASNREPNTEAFF